This is a list of T cell receptor beta chains from one sample in a study of T cell responses to AZD1222 COVID-19 vaccine. This table comes from immunoSEQ multiplex PCR, and its TCRdb copy is limited to in-frame clones, with some not included. The sample lists fewer than 200,000 clones; approximately 92% were seen once. Sequences were derived from peripheral blood, sampled on day 0 of AZD1222 vaccination. These receptors came from an adult in good health. CDR3s include the opening cysteine and the closing phenylalanine or tryptophan. The D gene is left open where the match is weak. Not every row has a clone size; where given, it reads once, few, many or a size class.

d_call j_call clone_size cdr3_length v_call cdr3_aa cdr3_nt
TRBD2 TRBJ2-1 . 16 TRBV19 CASSIGGTSIKDEQFF TGTGCCAGTAGTATAGGAGGGACTAGTATAAAGGATGAGCAGTTCTTC
. TRBJ1-1 . 12 TRBV5-1 CASSLVGTEAFF TGCGCCAGCAGCTTGGTGGGCACTGAAGCTTTCTTT
TRBD1 TRBJ1-1 . 16 TRBV7-2 CASSPTRDSLNTEAFF TGTGCCAGCAGCCCCACCCGGGACAGCTTGAACACTGAAGCTTTCTTT
. TRBJ2-5 . 16 TRBV2 CASITFFGTAKETQYF TGTGCCAGCATAACTTTCTTCGGGACTGCTAAAGAGACCCAGTACTTC
. TRBJ1-1 . 13 TRBV10-3 CATALDLNTEAFF TGTGCCACCGCCTTGGACCTTAACACTGAAGCTTTCTTT
TRBD1 TRBJ2-7 . 14 TRBV5-1 CASRGQSSSYEQYF TGCGCCAGCAGGGGACAGTCAAGCTCCTACGAGCAGTACTTC
. TRBJ2-3 once 14 TRBV11-2 CASSPEVSADTQYF TGTGCCAGCAGCCCTGAGGTGTCGGCAGATACGCAGTATTTT
TRBD1 TRBJ1-2 . 14 TRBV11-2 CASSPGQGNYGYTF TGTGCCAGCAGCCCGGGACAGGGGAACTATGGCTACACCTTC
TRBD1 TRBJ1-2 . 17 TRBV4-2 CASSQDPGQVLNYGYTF TGTGCCAGCAGCCAAGATCCGGGACAGGTCCTTAACTATGGCTACACCTTC
. TRBJ1-2 . 13 TRBV25-1 CASSAGQLYGYTF TGTGCCAGCAGTGCCGGACAGCTATATGGCTACACCTTC
. TRBJ2-7 . 16 TRBV24-1 CATSDNETSGSYEQYF TGTGCCACCAGTGATAACGAGACCTCGGGGTCCTACGAGCAGTACTTC
TRBD1 TRBJ1-2 once 15 TRBV5-1 CASSPQPGQNYGYTF TGCGCCAGCAGCCCCCAACCGGGACAGAACTATGGCTACACCTTC
. TRBJ1-1 . 15 TRBV6-6 CASRDRGDLGTEAFF TGTGCCAGCAGGGACCGGGGGGATTTGGGCACTGAAGCTTTCTTT
TRBD2 TRBJ2-1 . 15 TRBV7-9 CASSAGTSEYNEQFF TGTGCCAGCAGCGCCGGGACTAGCGAATACAATGAGCAGTTCTTC
. TRBJ1-2 . 12 TRBV10-1 CASSGDGLGYTF TGCGCCAGCAGTGGTGATGGGCTCGGCTACACCTTC
. TRBJ1-5 once 13 TRBV19 CASIPEGDQPQHF TGTGCCAGTATCCCGGAGGGGGATCAGCCCCAGCATTTT
. TRBJ1-4 . 14 TRBV9 CASSPRPTNEKLFF TGTGCCAGCAGCCCCCGCCCAACTAATGAAAAACTGTTTTTT
TRBD2 TRBJ2-7 . 13 TRBV19 CASSTSGSSEQYF TGTGCCAGTAGTACTAGCGGGAGCTCCGAGCAGTACTTC
. TRBJ1-5 . 13 TRBV7-2 CASSSNLRQPQHF TGTGCCAGCAGCTCCAATCTGAGGCAGCCCCAGCATTTT
TRBD1 TRBJ2-7 . 16 TRBV29-1 CSVEEGEDREAYEQYF TGCAGCGTTGAAGAGGGGGAGGACAGGGAGGCCTACGAGCAGTACTTC
. TRBJ1-3 . 17 TRBV6-1 CASSEGGWEPRGNTIYF TGTGCCAGCAGTGAAGGGGGTTGGGAACCCAGGGGAAACACCATATATTTT
. TRBJ1-2 . 16 TRBV11-1 CASSLESTGSTYGYTF TGTGCCAGCAGCTTAGAATCAACCGGGTCCACCTATGGCTACACCTTC
. TRBJ1-5 . 13 TRBV6-4 CASSAWPYQPQHF TGTGCCAGCAGTGCCTGGCCCTATCAGCCCCAGCATTTT
. TRBJ1-2 . 14 TRBV21-1 CASSKGQGGYGYTF TGTGCCAGCAGCAAAGGGCAGGGGGGCTATGGCTACACCTTC
TRBD2 TRBJ2-2 . 16 TRBV5-6 CASSFRGGGSTGELFF TGTGCCAGCAGCTTTCGGGGCGGGGGGTCCACCGGGGAGCTGTTTTTT
. TRBJ1-5 . 13 TRBV5-6 CASSLRRNQPQHF TGTGCCAGCAGCCTCCGGAGGAATCAGCCCCAGCATTTT
TRBD2 TRBJ2-3 few 15 TRBV6-5 CASSYYRGVADTQYF TGTGCCAGCAGTTACTATCGGGGGGTGGCAGATACGCAGTATTTT
. TRBJ2-1 . 18 TRBV27 CASSFYGGTGQIYNEQFF TGTGCCAGCAGTTTCTATGGGGGGACGGGACAGATTTACAATGAGCAGTTCTTC
. TRBJ2-5 . 12 TRBV27 CASSFDQETQYF TGTGCCAGCAGTTTCGACCAAGAGACCCAGTACTTC
TRBD1 TRBJ2-7 . 14 TRBV5-6 CASSHGTGGHEQYF TGTGCCAGCAGCCATGGGACAGGGGGGCACGAGCAGTACTTC
. TRBJ1-2 . 15 TRBV10-3 CAISESILTAHGYTF TGTGCCATCAGTGAGTCTATATTGACAGCTCATGGCTACACCTTC
TRBD2 TRBJ2-1 . 15 TRBV7-2 CASSLISGDYNEQFF TGTGCCAGCAGCCTCATTAGCGGGGACTACAATGAGCAGTTCTTC
. TRBJ1-1 . 13 TRBV6-5 CASASSGTTEAFF TGTGCCAGCGCCTCCTCAGGGACCACTGAAGCTTTCTTT
TRBD2 TRBJ2-1 . 17 TRBV11-2 CASTRLGLADRYNEQFF TGTGCCAGCACCCGTCTGGGACTAGCGGACCGTTACAATGAGCAGTTCTTC
TRBD1 TRBJ1-1 . 15 TRBV2 CASSEPHRGHIEAFF TGTGCCAGCAGTGAACCCCACAGGGGGCACATTGAAGCTTTCTTT
. TRBJ1-5 . 14 TRBV7-9 CASSLGSGNQPQHF TGTGCCAGCAGCTTGGGGTCTGGCAATCAGCCCCAGCATTTT
. TRBJ2-7 once 14 TRBV18 CASSPPSRNYEQYF TGTGCCAGCTCACCTCCTAGCCGGAACTACGAGCAGTACTTC
TRBD1 TRBJ1-2 . 15 TRBV7-9 CASSKTEQGAGGYTF TGTGCCAGCAGCAAGACCGAACAGGGGGCGGGAGGCTACACCTTC
TRBD2 TRBJ2-7 . 16 TRBV10-1 CASSSPGASGAYEQYF TGCGCCAGCAGCTCCCCCGGGGCTAGCGGGGCCTACGAGCAGTACTTC
. TRBJ1-2 . 13 TRBV3-1/TRBV3-2 CASSQQDNHGYTF TGTGCCAGCAGCCAGCAGGACAATCATGGCTACACCTTC
. TRBJ2-1 . 11 TRBV19 CASMGDNEQFF TGTGCCAGTATGGGGGACAATGAGCAGTTCTTC
TRBD1 TRBJ1-6 . 16 TRBV9 CASSVRDRAGNSPLHF TGTGCCAGCAGCGTCCGGGACAGGGCTGGGAATTCACCCCTCCACTTT
. TRBJ1-1 . 15 TRBV4-1 CASSRITDRQPEAFF TGCGCCAGCAGCCGCATTACCGACAGACAGCCCGAAGCTTTCTTT
. TRBJ1-6 few 12 TRBV7-9 CASSFWDSPLHF TGTGCCAGCAGCTTTTGGGATTCACCCCTCCACTTT
TRBD1 TRBJ2-2 . 16 TRBV18 CASSPPGQGGPGELFF TGTGCCAGCTCACCACCGGGACAGGGAGGTCCCGGGGAGCTGTTTTTT
. TRBJ1-6 few 13 TRBV30 CAWSETDNSPLHF TGTGCCTGGAGTGAAACGGATAATTCACCCCTCCACTTT
. TRBJ1-5 . 14 TRBV7-9 CASSSGRLNQPQHF TGTGCCAGCAGCTCTGGACGGCTCAATCAGCCCCAGCATTTT
. TRBJ2-7 . 12 TRBV27 CASRQGPYEQYF TGTGCCAGCAGACAGGGCCCCTACGAGCAGTACTTC
. TRBJ1-3 . 14 TRBV6-5 CASSYGGSGNTIYF TGTGCCAGCAGTTACGGGGGGTCTGGAAACACCATATATTTT
. TRBJ2-7 . 14 TRBV4-2 CASSQGDLDYEQYF TGTGCCAGCAGCCAAGGGGACTTGGACTACGAGCAGTACTTC
. TRBJ2-3 . 16 TRBV9 CASSPLLTLSTDTQYF TGTGCCAGCAGCCCCCTTCTGACCCTAAGCACAGATACGCAGTATTTT